Included here is one TCR beta chain sequence, with context. The CDR3 is 15 amino acids. The junction had 9 bases not matched to a gene; V was cut back by 8 bases and J by 6 bases. Germline V gives CDR1 LNHDA, CDR2 SQIVND (reference sequence). The sample is drawn from a study of blood T cell repertoires in COVID-19. TCRdb keeps only in-frame clones here, not all; method: immunoSEQ multiplex PCR. The table includes 200,000 to 250,000 clones, about 84% detected once. This clonotype originated in a human donor in a cohort sampled during active COVID-19. The source material was peripheral blood. The V call is TRBV19, the J call TRBJ2-2; 10 bases map to TRBD2. CDR3 amino acids: CASGGLAGASGELFF. The CDR3 coding sequence is TGTGCCAGTGGTGGTCTAGCGGGAGCGTCCGGGGAGCTGTTTTTT.